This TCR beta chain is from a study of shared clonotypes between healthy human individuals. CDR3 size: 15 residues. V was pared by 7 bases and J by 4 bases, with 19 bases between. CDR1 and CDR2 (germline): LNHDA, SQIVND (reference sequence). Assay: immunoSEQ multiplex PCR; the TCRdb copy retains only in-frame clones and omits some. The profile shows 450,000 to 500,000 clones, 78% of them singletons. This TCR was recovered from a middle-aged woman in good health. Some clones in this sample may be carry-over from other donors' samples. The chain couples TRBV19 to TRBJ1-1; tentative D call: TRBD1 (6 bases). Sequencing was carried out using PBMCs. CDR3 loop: CASIPLKQGGTEAFF. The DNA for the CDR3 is TGTGCCAGTATTCCCTTAAAACAGGGTGGCACTGAAGCTTTCTTT.